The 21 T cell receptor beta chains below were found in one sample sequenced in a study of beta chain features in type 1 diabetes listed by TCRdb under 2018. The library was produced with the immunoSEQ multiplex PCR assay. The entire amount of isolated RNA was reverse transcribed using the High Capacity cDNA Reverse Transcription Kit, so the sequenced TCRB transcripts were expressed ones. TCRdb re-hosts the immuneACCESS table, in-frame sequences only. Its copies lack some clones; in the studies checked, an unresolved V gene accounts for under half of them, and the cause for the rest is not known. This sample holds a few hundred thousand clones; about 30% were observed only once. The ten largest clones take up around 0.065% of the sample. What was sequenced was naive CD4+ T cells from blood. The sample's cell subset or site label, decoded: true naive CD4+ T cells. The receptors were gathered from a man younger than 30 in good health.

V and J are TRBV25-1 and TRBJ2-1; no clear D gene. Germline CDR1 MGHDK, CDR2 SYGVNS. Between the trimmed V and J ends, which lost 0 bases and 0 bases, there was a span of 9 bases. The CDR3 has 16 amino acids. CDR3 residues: CASSEYRSSSYNEQFF. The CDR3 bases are TGTGCCAGCAGTGAATATCGCAGCAGCTCCTACAATGAGCAGTTCTTC.

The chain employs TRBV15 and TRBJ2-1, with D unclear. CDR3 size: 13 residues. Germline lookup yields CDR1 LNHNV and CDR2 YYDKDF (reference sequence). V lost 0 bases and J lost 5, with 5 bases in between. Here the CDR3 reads CATSRDFNNEQFF. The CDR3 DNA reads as TGTGCCACCAGCAGAGATTTTAACAATGAGCAGTTCTTC.

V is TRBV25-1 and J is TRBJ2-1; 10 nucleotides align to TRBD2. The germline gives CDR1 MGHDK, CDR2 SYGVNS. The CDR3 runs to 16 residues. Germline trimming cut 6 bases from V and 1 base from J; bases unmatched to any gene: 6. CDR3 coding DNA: TGTGCCAGCAGGGACACTAGCGGGGCGTCCTACAATGAGCAGTTCTTC. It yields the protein CASRDTSGASYNEQFF.

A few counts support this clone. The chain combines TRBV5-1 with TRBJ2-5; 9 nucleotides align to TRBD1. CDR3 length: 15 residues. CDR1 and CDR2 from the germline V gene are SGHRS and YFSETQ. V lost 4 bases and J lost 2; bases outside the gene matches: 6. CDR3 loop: CASSPGTGNQETQYF. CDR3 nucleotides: TGCGCCAGCAGCCCCGGGACAGGGAATCAAGAGACCCAGTACTTC. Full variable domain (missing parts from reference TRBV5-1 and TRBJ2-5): KAGVTQTPRYLIKTRGQQVTLSCSPISGHRSVSWYQQTPGQGLQFLFEYFSETQRNKGNFPGRFSGRQFSNSRSEMNVSTLELGDSALYLCASSPGTGNQETQYFGPGTRLLVL.

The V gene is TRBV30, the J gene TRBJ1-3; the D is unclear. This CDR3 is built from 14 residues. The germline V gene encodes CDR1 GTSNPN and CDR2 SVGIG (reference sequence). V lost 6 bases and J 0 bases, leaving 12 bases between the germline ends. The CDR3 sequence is CACQPAGSGNTIYF. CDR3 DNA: TGTGCCTGCCAACCGGCAGGCTCTGGAAACACCATATATTTT.

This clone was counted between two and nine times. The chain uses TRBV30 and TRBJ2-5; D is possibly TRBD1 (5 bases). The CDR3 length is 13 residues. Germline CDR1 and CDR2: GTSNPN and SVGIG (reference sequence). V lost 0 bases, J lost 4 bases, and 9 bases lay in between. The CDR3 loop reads CAWSVRVGETQYF. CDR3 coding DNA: TGTGCCTGGAGTGTCAGGGTAGGAGAGACCCAGTACTTC.

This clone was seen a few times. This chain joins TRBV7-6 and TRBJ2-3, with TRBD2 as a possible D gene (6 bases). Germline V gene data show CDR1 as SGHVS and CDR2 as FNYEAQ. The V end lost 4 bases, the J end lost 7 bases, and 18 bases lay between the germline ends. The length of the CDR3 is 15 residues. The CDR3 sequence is CASSSPAAGGNTQYF. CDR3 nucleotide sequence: TGTGCCAGCAGCTCTCCGGCAGCTGGGGGGAATACGCAGTATTTT.

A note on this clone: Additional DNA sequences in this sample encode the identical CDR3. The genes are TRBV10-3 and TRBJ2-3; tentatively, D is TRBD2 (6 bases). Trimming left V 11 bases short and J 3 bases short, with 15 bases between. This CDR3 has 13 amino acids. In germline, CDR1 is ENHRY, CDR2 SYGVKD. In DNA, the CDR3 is TGTGCCGTGCTAGCGTCGGGAACAGATACGCAGTATTTT. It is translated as CAVLASGTDTQYF.

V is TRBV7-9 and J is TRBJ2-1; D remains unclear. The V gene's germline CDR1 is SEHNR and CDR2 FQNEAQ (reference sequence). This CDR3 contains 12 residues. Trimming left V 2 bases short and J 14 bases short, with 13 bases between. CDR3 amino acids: CASSLTVFPKFF. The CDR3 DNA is TGTGCCAGCAGCTTAACTGTTTTTCCTAAGTTCTTC.

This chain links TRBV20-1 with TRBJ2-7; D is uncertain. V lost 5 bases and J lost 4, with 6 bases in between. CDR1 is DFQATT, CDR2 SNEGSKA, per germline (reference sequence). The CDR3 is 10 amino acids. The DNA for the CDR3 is TGCAGTGCTGTACGGTACGAGCAGTACTTC. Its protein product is CSAVRYEQYF.

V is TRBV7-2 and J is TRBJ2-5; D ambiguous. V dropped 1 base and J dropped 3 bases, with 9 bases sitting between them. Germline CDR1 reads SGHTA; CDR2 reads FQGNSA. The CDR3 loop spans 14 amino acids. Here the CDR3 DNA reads TGTGCCAGCAGCTTAGTCTCTAGGAAAGAGACCCAGTACTTC. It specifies CASSLVSRKETQYF.

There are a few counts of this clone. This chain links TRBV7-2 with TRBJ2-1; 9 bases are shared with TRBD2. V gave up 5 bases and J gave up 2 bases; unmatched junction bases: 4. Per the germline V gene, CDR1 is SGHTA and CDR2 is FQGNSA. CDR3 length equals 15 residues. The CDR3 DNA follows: TGTGCCAGCAGCACGACTAGCGGAGCCTACAATGAGCAGTTCTTC. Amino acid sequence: CASSTTSGAYNEQFF.

The CDR3 coding sequence is TGTGCCAGCAGTGAAGGTATGGGGACAGATACGCAGTATTTT. As protein: CASSEGMGTDTQYF. The J gene is TRBJ2-3, the V gene TRBV6-1; no firm D call. V was clipped by 1 base and J by 3 bases, with 8 bases between them. This CDR3 region has 14 residues. Germline V gene sequence: CDR1 MNHNS, CDR2 SASEGT.

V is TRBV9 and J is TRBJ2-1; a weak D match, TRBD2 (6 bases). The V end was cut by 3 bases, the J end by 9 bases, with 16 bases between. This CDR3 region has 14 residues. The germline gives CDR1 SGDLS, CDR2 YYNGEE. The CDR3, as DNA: TGTGCCAGCAGCGACAGTAGGGGAGCGGGTGAGCAGTTCTTC. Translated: CASSDSRGAGEQFF. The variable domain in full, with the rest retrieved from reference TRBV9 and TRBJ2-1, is DSGVTQTPKHLITATGQRVTLRCSPRSGDLSVYWYQQSLDQGLQFLIQYYNGEERAKGNILERFSAQQFPDLHSELNLSSLELGDSALYFCASSDSRGAGEQFFGPGTRLTVL.

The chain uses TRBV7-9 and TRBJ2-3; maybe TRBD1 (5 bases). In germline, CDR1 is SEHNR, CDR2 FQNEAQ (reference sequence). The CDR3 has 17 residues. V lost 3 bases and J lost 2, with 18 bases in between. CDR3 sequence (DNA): TGTGCCAGCAGCTTTAGTTGGGGCAGACGAATCACAGATACGCAGTATTTT. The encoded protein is CASSFSWGRRITDTQYF. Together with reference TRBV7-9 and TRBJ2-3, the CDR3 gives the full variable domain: DTGVSQNPRHKITKRGQNVTFRCDPISEHNRLYWYRQTLGQGPEFLTYFQNEAQLEKSRLLSDRFSAERPKGSFSTLEIQRTEQGDSAMYLCASSFSWGRRITDTQYFGPGTRLTVL.

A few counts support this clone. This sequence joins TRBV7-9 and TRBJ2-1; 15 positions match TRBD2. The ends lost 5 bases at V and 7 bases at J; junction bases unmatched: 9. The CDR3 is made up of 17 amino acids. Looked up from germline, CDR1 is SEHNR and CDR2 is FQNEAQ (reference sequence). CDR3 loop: CASSRPRTSGRGNEQFF. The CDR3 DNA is TGTGCCAGCAGCCGCCCTCGGACTAGCGGGAGGGGGAATGAGCAGTTCTTC.

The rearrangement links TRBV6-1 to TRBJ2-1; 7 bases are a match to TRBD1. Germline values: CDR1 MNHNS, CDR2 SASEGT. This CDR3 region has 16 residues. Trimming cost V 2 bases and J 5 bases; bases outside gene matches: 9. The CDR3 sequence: CASSEREGAMNNEQFF. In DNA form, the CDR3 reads TGTGCCAGCAGTGAAAGAGAGGGGGCGATGAACAATGAGCAGTTCTTC.

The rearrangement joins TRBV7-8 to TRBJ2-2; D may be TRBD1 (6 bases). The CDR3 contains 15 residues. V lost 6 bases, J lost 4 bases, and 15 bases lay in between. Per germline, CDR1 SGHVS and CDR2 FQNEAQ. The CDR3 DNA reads TGTGCCAGCAGTCTCTCTGGGGGCCTCACCGGGGAGCTGTTTTTT. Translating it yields CASSLSGGLTGELFF.

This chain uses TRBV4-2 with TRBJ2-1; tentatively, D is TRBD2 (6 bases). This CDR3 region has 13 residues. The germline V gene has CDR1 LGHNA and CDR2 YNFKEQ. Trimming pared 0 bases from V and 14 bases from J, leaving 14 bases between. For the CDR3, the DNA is TGTGCCAGCAGCCAAGATCTTGGGAGGTACGAGTTCTTC. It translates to CASSQDLGRYEFF.

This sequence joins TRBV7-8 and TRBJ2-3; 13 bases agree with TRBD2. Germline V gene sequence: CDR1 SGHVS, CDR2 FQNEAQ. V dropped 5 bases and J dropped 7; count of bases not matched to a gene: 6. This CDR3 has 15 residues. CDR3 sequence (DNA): TGTGCCAGCAGCCCGGGACTAGCGGGACTGTATACGCAGTATTTT. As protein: CASSPGLAGLYTQYF.

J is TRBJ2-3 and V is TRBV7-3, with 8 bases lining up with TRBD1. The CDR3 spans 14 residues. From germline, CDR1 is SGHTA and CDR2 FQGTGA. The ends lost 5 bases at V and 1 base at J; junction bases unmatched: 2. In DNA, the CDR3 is TGTGCCAGCAGCCCGACAGGGGGCACAGATACGCAGTATTTT. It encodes CASSPTGGTDTQYF.